The rows below give T cell receptor beta chains drawn from one sample of a study of CD8 T cells in Susac syndrome. TCRdb passed the immunoSEQ multiplex PCR reads through MiXCR, listing each CDR3 protein once. The sample has some 200,000 distinct CDR3 sequences, more than 85% seen once. Specimen: CD8+ T cells from PBMCs. These receptors were taken from a human donor with Susac syndrome. The CDR3 runs from the conserved cysteine through the conserved F or W. Each record gives: V gene, clone size, J gene, D gene, CDR3 protein, CDR3 DNA. A D gene is named only where the DNA matches it firmly. Clone size appears in some rows only: once, few, many, or a class for an expanded clone.

v_call: TRBV11-2
clone_size: NA
j_call: TRBJ2-1
d_call: TRBD2
cdr3_aa: CASSLVPSGGGEQFF
cdr3_nt: TGTGCCAGCAGCTTAGTACCTAGCGGGGGCGGTGAGCAGTTCTTC

v_call: TRBV24-1
clone_size: NA
j_call: TRBJ2-1
d_call: NA
cdr3_aa: CATSSRGEPYYNEQFF
cdr3_nt: TGTGCCACTTCTTCGAGGGGGGAACCATACTACAATGAGCAGTTCTTC

v_call: TRBV30
clone_size: NA
j_call: TRBJ1-6
d_call: NA
cdr3_aa: CAWTGEDISYNSPLHF
cdr3_nt: TGTGCCTGGACAGGGGAGGACATATCCTATAATTCACCCCTCCACTTT

v_call: TRBV7-9
clone_size: NA
j_call: TRBJ2-7
d_call: TRBD2
cdr3_aa: CASSLGLAASYEQYF
cdr3_nt: TGTGCCAGCAGCCTTGGACTAGCGGCCTCCTACGAGCAGTACTTC

v_call: TRBV6-4
clone_size: NA
j_call: TRBJ2-2
d_call: NA
cdr3_aa: CASSAVGFTGELFF
cdr3_nt: TGTGCCAGCAGTGCAGTGGGTTTCACCGGGGAGCTGTTTTTT

v_call: TRBV11-2
clone_size: NA
j_call: TRBJ2-3
d_call: TRBD1
cdr3_aa: CASSPYRGVDTQYF
cdr3_nt: TGTGCCAGCAGCCCGTACAGGGGAGTGGATACGCAGTATTTT

v_call: TRBV9
clone_size: NA
j_call: TRBJ1-1
d_call: NA
cdr3_aa: CASSVGSSSEAFF
cdr3_nt: TGTGCCAGCAGCGTGGGGTCCTCTAGTGAAGCTTTCTTT

v_call: TRBV30
clone_size: NA
j_call: TRBJ1-3
d_call: NA
cdr3_aa: CAWSLGNSGNTIYF
cdr3_nt: TGTGCCTGGAGTTTGGGCAACTCTGGAAACACCATATATTTT

v_call: TRBV30
clone_size: NA
j_call: TRBJ1-1
d_call: TRBD1
cdr3_aa: CAGDLTGGSEAFF
cdr3_nt: TGTGCCGGTGACTTGACAGGGGGGTCTGAAGCTTTCTTT

v_call: TRBV27
clone_size: NA
j_call: TRBJ2-1
d_call: NA
cdr3_aa: CASSFDSNNEQFF
cdr3_nt: TGTGCCAGCAGTTTCGACAGTAACAATGAGCAGTTCTTC

v_call: TRBV4-1
clone_size: NA
j_call: TRBJ2-2
d_call: TRBD2
cdr3_aa: CASSQETRLAGRELFF
cdr3_nt: TGCGCCAGCAGCCAAGAAACGAGGCTAGCGGGGAGGGAACTGTTTTTT

v_call: TRBV5-1
clone_size: NA
j_call: TRBJ1-1
d_call: NA
cdr3_aa: CASSLDRNQNTEAFF
cdr3_nt: TGCGCCAGCAGCTTGGACAGGAACCAGAACACTGAAGCTTTCTTT

v_call: TRBV30
clone_size: NA
j_call: TRBJ1-2
d_call: NA
cdr3_aa: CAWSWSYGYTF
cdr3_nt: TGTGCCTGGAGTTGGAGCTATGGCTACACCTTC

v_call: TRBV6-5
clone_size: NA
j_call: TRBJ2-7
d_call: TRBD1
cdr3_aa: CASSSDRGSFYEQYF
cdr3_nt: TGTGCCAGCAGCTCAGACAGGGGGTCTTTCTACGAGCAGTACTTC

v_call: TRBV5-1
clone_size: once
j_call: TRBJ1-2
d_call: NA
cdr3_aa: CASSGDGMNYGYTF
cdr3_nt: TGCGCCAGCAGCGGTGACGGGATGAACTATGGCTACACCTTC

v_call: TRBV7-2
clone_size: NA
j_call: TRBJ1-2
d_call: NA
cdr3_aa: CASSSDSLNYGYTF
cdr3_nt: TGTGCCAGCAGCTCGGACAGTCTAAACTATGGCTACACCTTC

v_call: TRBV7-8
clone_size: NA
j_call: TRBJ1-1
d_call: NA
cdr3_aa: CASSLNEGGNTEAFF
cdr3_nt: TGTGCCAGCAGCTTAAACGAGGGGGGAAACACTGAAGCTTTCTTT

v_call: TRBV19
clone_size: NA
j_call: TRBJ2-2
d_call: NA
cdr3_aa: CATAYGSLNTGELFF
cdr3_nt: TGTGCCACCGCCTATGGGAGTCTCAACACCGGGGAGCTGTTTTTT

v_call: TRBV9
clone_size: NA
j_call: TRBJ2-1
d_call: TRBD2
cdr3_aa: CASSVGASGGEQQFF
cdr3_nt: TGTGCCAGCAGCGTAGGCGCTAGCGGGGGGGAGCAGCAGTTCTTC

v_call: TRBV3-1
clone_size: NA
j_call: TRBJ1-2
d_call: NA
cdr3_aa: CASRYTSGGGDGYTF
cdr3_nt: TGTGCCAGCAGGTACACTTCAGGCGGAGGGGACGGCTACACCTTC

v_call: TRBV9
clone_size: NA
j_call: TRBJ2-2
d_call: NA
cdr3_aa: CASSVSAGELFF
cdr3_nt: TGTGCCAGCAGCGTATCGGCCGGGGAGCTGTTTTTT

v_call: TRBV20-1
clone_size: NA
j_call: TRBJ2-5
d_call: NA
cdr3_aa: CSARDQETQYF
cdr3_nt: TGCAGTGCTAGAGACCAAGAGACCCAGTACTTC

v_call: TRBV21-1
clone_size: NA
j_call: TRBJ2-2
d_call: NA
cdr3_aa: CASSKSATANTGELFF
cdr3_nt: TGTGCCAGCAGCAAATCCGCGACAGCTAACACCGGGGAGCTGTTTTTT

v_call: TRBV6-5
clone_size: NA
j_call: TRBJ2-3
d_call: TRBD2
cdr3_aa: CASTREGTDTQYF
cdr3_nt: TGTGCCAGCACGCGGGAGGGCACAGATACGCAGTATTTT

v_call: TRBV4-2
clone_size: NA
j_call: TRBJ1-6
d_call: NA
cdr3_aa: CASSQEAAGSSPLHF
cdr3_nt: TGTGCCAGCAGCCAAGAAGCGGCAGGGAGTTCACCCCTCCACTTT

v_call: TRBV6-5
clone_size: NA
j_call: TRBJ2-7
d_call: NA
cdr3_aa: CASSYQQGDKPYEQYF
cdr3_nt: TGTGCCAGCAGTTACCAACAAGGGGACAAACCCTACGAGCAGTACTTC

v_call: TRBV20-1
clone_size: NA
j_call: TRBJ2-2
d_call: NA
cdr3_aa: CSARGEWQSNTGELFF
cdr3_nt: TGCAGTGCTAGAGGGGAGTGGCAGAGTAACACCGGGGAGCTGTTTTTT

v_call: TRBV5-6
clone_size: NA
j_call: TRBJ2-7
d_call: NA
cdr3_aa: CASSLDGYYEQYF
cdr3_nt: TGTGCCAGCAGCTTGGACGGATACTACGAGCAGTACTTC

v_call: TRBV27
clone_size: NA
j_call: TRBJ1-6
d_call: NA
cdr3_aa: CASSLSQVPYNSPLHF
cdr3_nt: TGTGCCAGCAGTTTATCGCAGGTCCCCTATAATTCACCCCTCCACTTT

v_call: TRBV13
clone_size: NA
j_call: TRBJ2-7
d_call: TRBD1
cdr3_aa: CASSFRGQGVYEQYF
cdr3_nt: TGTGCCAGCAGCTTTCGGGGTCAGGGGGTCTACGAGCAGTACTTC

v_call: TRBV12-3/TRBV12-4
clone_size: NA
j_call: TRBJ2-7
d_call: TRBD1
cdr3_aa: CASTAGTVDHEQYF
cdr3_nt: TGTGCCAGCACCGCCGGGACAGTGGACCACGAGCAGTACTTC

v_call: TRBV4-2
clone_size: once
j_call: TRBJ2-1
d_call: TRBD1
cdr3_aa: CASSHERAGTGAYNEQFF
cdr3_nt: TGTGCCAGCAGCCACGAACGTGCCGGGACAGGGGCCTACAATGAGCAGTTCTTC

v_call: TRBV5-6
clone_size: NA
j_call: TRBJ1-4
d_call: NA
cdr3_aa: CASSSVGPATNEKLFF
cdr3_nt: TGTGCCAGCAGCTCGGTCGGTCCAGCAACTAATGAAAAACTGTTTTTT

v_call: TRBV6-5
clone_size: once
j_call: TRBJ2-3
d_call: NA
cdr3_aa: CASRPGAQAYVAQYF
cdr3_nt: TGTGCCAGCCGACCCGGAGCGCAGGCGTATGTTGCGCAGTATTTT

v_call: TRBV30
clone_size: NA
j_call: TRBJ1-3
d_call: NA
cdr3_aa: CAWRTVSGNTIYF
cdr3_nt: TGTGCCTGGCGGACAGTCTCTGGAAACACCATATATTTT

v_call: TRBV10-2
clone_size: NA
j_call: TRBJ2-3
d_call: TRBD2
cdr3_aa: CASWTSGDTDTQYF
cdr3_nt: TGCGCCAGCTGGACTAGCGGGGACACAGATACGCAGTATTTT

v_call: TRBV14
clone_size: NA
j_call: TRBJ2-2
d_call: NA
cdr3_aa: CASSQESSTGELFF
cdr3_nt: TGTGCCAGCAGCCAAGAATCGTCGACCGGGGAGCTGTTTTTT

v_call: TRBV5-1
clone_size: NA
j_call: TRBJ1-1
d_call: NA
cdr3_aa: CASSFGHAEAFF
cdr3_nt: TGCGCCAGCAGCTTCGGACATGCTGAAGCTTTCTTT

v_call: TRBV2
clone_size: NA
j_call: TRBJ2-6
d_call: TRBD1
cdr3_aa: CASRDTGTASSGANVLTF
cdr3_nt: TGTGCCAGCAGGGATACCGGGACAGCGAGCTCTGGGGCCAACGTCCTGACTTTC

v_call: TRBV19
clone_size: NA
j_call: TRBJ1-5
d_call: NA
cdr3_aa: CASSTGNQPQHF
cdr3_nt: TGTGCCAGTAGTACCGGCAATCAGCCCCAGCATTTT

v_call: TRBV19
clone_size: NA
j_call: TRBJ2-1
d_call: NA
cdr3_aa: CASSLSGHPSSYNEQFF
cdr3_nt: TGTGCCAGTAGTTTGTCGGGACACCCGAGCTCCTACAATGAGCAGTTCTTC

v_call: TRBV20-1
clone_size: NA
j_call: TRBJ2-7
d_call: NA
cdr3_aa: CSARDREHVSSYEQYF
cdr3_nt: TGCAGTGCTAGAGATCGAGAGCACGTGAGCTCCTACGAGCAGTACTTC

v_call: TRBV5-6
clone_size: NA
j_call: TRBJ2-1
d_call: NA
cdr3_aa: CASSLDFNEQFF
cdr3_nt: TGTGCCAGCAGCCTCGATTTCAATGAGCAGTTCTTC

v_call: TRBV2
clone_size: once
j_call: TRBJ2-7
d_call: NA
cdr3_aa: CASSDRRTTYEQYF
cdr3_nt: TGTGCCAGCAGTGACAGGAGAACTACCTACGAGCAGTACTTC

v_call: TRBV30
clone_size: few
j_call: TRBJ2-7
d_call: TRBD2
cdr3_aa: CAWSTGGEQYF
cdr3_nt: TGTGCCTGGAGTACGGGGGGCGAGCAGTACTTC

v_call: TRBV7-9
clone_size: once
j_call: TRBJ2-5
d_call: TRBD1
cdr3_aa: CASSDPGQGTQETQYF
cdr3_nt: TGTGCCAGCAGCGACCCGGGACAGGGAACTCAAGAGACCCAGTACTTC

v_call: TRBV9
clone_size: once
j_call: TRBJ2-1
d_call: TRBD1
cdr3_aa: CASSAGTGPNEQFF
cdr3_nt: TGTGCCAGCAGCGCCGGGACAGGCCCCAATGAGCAGTTCTTC

v_call: TRBV13
clone_size: NA
j_call: TRBJ1-2
d_call: TRBD1
cdr3_aa: CASGYTGGVKGYTF
cdr3_nt: TGTGCCAGCGGGTATACAGGGGGCGTGAAAGGCTACACCTTC

v_call: TRBV9
clone_size: NA
j_call: TRBJ2-7
d_call: NA
cdr3_aa: CASSASGSPSYEQYF
cdr3_nt: TGTGCCAGCAGCGCCTCAGGGTCGCCCTCCTACGAGCAGTACTTC

v_call: TRBV12-3/TRBV12-4
clone_size: NA
j_call: TRBJ1-1
d_call: NA
cdr3_aa: CASSFGGVSEAFF
cdr3_nt: TGTGCCAGCAGTTTTGGGGGAGTATCTGAAGCTTTCTTT

v_call: TRBV20-1
clone_size: NA
j_call: TRBJ2-5
d_call: NA
cdr3_aa: CSASGGHQETQYF
cdr3_nt: TGCAGTGCTTCTGGGGGCCACCAAGAGACCCAGTACTTC

v_call: TRBV30
clone_size: NA
j_call: TRBJ1-2
d_call: TRBD1
cdr3_aa: CAWATETGTVPYYGYTF
cdr3_nt: TGTGCCTGGGCGACCGAGACAGGGACTGTACCTTACTATGGCTACACCTTC

v_call: TRBV4-1
clone_size: NA
j_call: TRBJ1-5
d_call: TRBD1
cdr3_aa: CASSQDLRTGGNQPQHF
cdr3_nt: TGCGCCAGCAGCCAAGATCTTAGGACAGGGGGCAATCAGCCCCAGCATTTT

v_call: TRBV7-8
clone_size: NA
j_call: TRBJ2-1
d_call: NA
cdr3_aa: CASSLAFIGGKYNEQFF
cdr3_nt: TGTGCCAGCAGCTTAGCCTTCATTGGGGGCAAGTACAATGAGCAGTTCTTC

v_call: TRBV6-5
clone_size: NA
j_call: TRBJ1-1
d_call: TRBD1
cdr3_aa: CASRSRGRSTEAFF
cdr3_nt: TGTGCCAGCAGATCCAGGGGGCGCAGCACTGAAGCTTTCTTT

v_call: TRBV7-9
clone_size: NA
j_call: TRBJ2-1
d_call: NA
cdr3_aa: CASSPQAGAFYNEQFF
cdr3_nt: TGTGCCAGCAGCCCTCAGGCAGGGGCTTTCTACAATGAGCAGTTCTTC

v_call: TRBV2
clone_size: NA
j_call: TRBJ1-5
d_call: TRBD1
cdr3_aa: CASSEVRQGSNQPQHF
cdr3_nt: TGTGCCAGCAGTGAAGTGAGACAGGGAAGCAATCAGCCCCAGCATTTT